Listed here are 10 T cell receptor beta chains from one sample, sequenced in a study of T cell repertoires in cytomegalovirus infection. One entry per CDR3 protein, called by TCRdb with MiXCR from the reads. In the table there are fewer than 650,000 distinct CDR3 sequences, roughly 42% of which are singletons. Their antigens are not known. This specimen was cultured PBMCs, taken from culture after CMV antigen stimulation. Receptors originate from a human donor in good health (CMV status not recorded). Some clones in this sample may be carry-over from other donors' samples.

This clonotype came up once. The chain is built from TRBV11-2 and TRBJ2-7; D remains ambiguous. The CDR3 runs to 11 residues. Germline V gives CDR1 SGHAT, CDR2 FQNNGV. Trimming left V 7 bases short and J 2 bases short, with 6 bases between. The CDR3 coding sequence is TGTGCCAGCACCCAGACCTACGAGCAGTACTTC. It yields the protein CASTQTYEQYF. Drawing the rest from reference TRBV11-2 and TRBJ2-7, the complete variable domain is EAGVAQSPRYKIIEKRQSVAFWCNPISGHATLYWYQQILGQGPKLLIQFQNNGVVDDSQLPKDRFSAERLKGVDSTLKIQPAKLEDSAVYLCASTQTYEQYFGPGTRLTVT.

The chain joins TRBV7-8 to TRBJ2-2; weak D call: TRBD2 (5 bases). With 5 bases removed from V and 4 bases from J, the gap between germline ends came to 11 bases. This CDR3 contains 14 residues. Germline CDR1 is SGHVS and CDR2 is FQNEAQ. The CDR3 spells CASSSGLSTGELFF. The CDR3 coding sequence is TGTGCCAGCAGCAGCGGACTGAGCACCGGGGAGCTGTTTTTT. Variable domain in full (rest from reference TRBV7-8 and TRBJ2-2): GAGVSQSPRYKVAKRGQDVALRCDPISGHVSLFWYQQALGQGPEFLTYFQNEAQLDKSGLPSDRFFAERPEGSVSTLKIQRTQQEDSAVYLCASSSGLSTGELFFGEGSRLTVL.

The chain joins TRBV4-2 to TRBJ2-3; TRBD2 matches at 9 bases. The V and J ends lost 4 bases and 5 bases, in that order; junction bases with no gene match: 10. CDR3 size: 16 residues. The V gene's germline CDR1 is LGHNA and CDR2 YNFKEQ. The DNA for the CDR3 is TGTGCCAGCAGCCCGGGGGCGGGGGGGCCTGAAGATACGCAGTATTTT. Protein sequence: CASSPGAGGPEDTQYF.

This clonotype was picked up a small number of times. The rearrangement joins TRBV7-7 to TRBJ2-2; D is perhaps TRBD1 (5 bases). CDR1 is SSHAT and CDR2 is FNYEAQ in the germline V gene (reference sequence). Deletions cut 1 base from V and 5 bases from J, with 8 bases between. The CDR3 is made up of 14 amino acids. The CDR3 loop reads CASSLVRETGELFF. DNA of the CDR3: TGTGCCAGCAGCTTAGTCAGGGAAACCGGGGAGCTGTTTTTT.

This chain connects TRBV11-2 to TRBJ2-4; D is unresolved. The germline gives CDR1 SGHAT, CDR2 FQNNGV. The CDR3 sequence is 15 residues long. Trimming cost V 6 bases and J 0 bases, with 12 bases left between them. DNA for the CDR3: TGTGCCAGCAGAGTTGGGGATTTAGCCAAAAACATTCAGTACTTC. Its protein is CASRVGDLAKNIQYF.

Only a few counts were recorded for this clonotype. This chain links TRBV19 with TRBJ1-1; D remains unclear. The CDR3 is 14 residues long. Between the trimmed V and J ends, which lost 6 bases and 0 bases, there was a span of 11 bases. CDR1 is LNHDA and CDR2 is SQIVND in the germline V gene (reference sequence). The CDR3 nucleotides read TGTGCCAGTAGGGTCAATTTTGTGAACACTGAAGCTTTCTTT. Translated, it gives CASRVNFVNTEAFF.

This clonotype showed up just once. The chain recombines TRBV7-6 with TRBJ1-6, with TRBD1 matching over 7 bases. The length of the CDR3 is 15 residues. Looked up from germline, CDR1 is SGHVS and CDR2 is FNYEAQ. Losses at the gene ends were 5 bases for V and 10 bases for J; bases not matched to a gene: 11. This CDR3 is CASSKPTGSVSPLHF. The CDR3 bases are TGTGCCAGCAGCAAACCGACAGGGTCGGTCTCACCCCTCCACTTT. The whole variable domain, remainder taken from reference TRBV7-6 and TRBJ1-6, is GAGVSQSPRYKVTKRGQDVALRCDPISGHVSLYWYRQALGQGPEFLTYFNYEAQQDKSGLPNDRFSAERPEGSISTLTIQRTEQRDSAMYRCASSKPTGSVSPLHFGNGTRLTVT.

The V gene is TRBV20-1, the J gene TRBJ2-1, with 7 bases aligning to TRBD2. The CDR3 length is 14 residues. From germline, CDR1 is DFQATT and CDR2 SNEGSKA (reference sequence). Unmatched junction bases numbered 7, after V lost 2 bases and J lost 6 bases. The CDR3 DNA is TGCAGTGCTAGACGGCCAGGGACTATCAATGAGCAGTTCTTC. As protein: CSARRPGTINEQFF.

This chain links TRBV29-1 with TRBJ2-1; possible D gene TRBD2, 6 bases. The CDR3 is made up of 13 amino acids. CDR1 and CDR2 from the germline V gene are SQVTM and ANQGSEA. CDR3 sequence: CTLRRGLYNEQFF. Written as DNA, the CDR3 is TGCACCCTTAGGCGGGGTCTTTACAATGAGCAGTTCTTC.

This clonotype showed up just a few times. V usage is TRBV2 and J usage is TRBJ1-1; D gene unclear. This CDR3 is 16 amino acids long. Trimming stripped 6 bases from V and 0 bases from J, with 17 bases between. Germline V gives CDR1 SNHLY, CDR2 FYNNEI. The CDR3 reads CASSTDTTEMNTEAFF. CDR3 bases: TGTGCCAGCAGCACGGATACGACGGAAATGAACACTGAAGCTTTCTTT.